Here is one TCR beta chain with its context. What it recognizes is unknown. V dropped 3 bases and J dropped 4 bases, with 13 bases sitting between them. The germline V gene encodes CDR1 WNHNN and CDR2 SYGVQD (reference sequence). This CDR3 has 14 amino acids. TCR beta CDR3 region amplification was performed from RNA transcripts. First-round RT-PCR targeting the TCR CDR3 was performed with the HTBI primer set. One entry per CDR3 protein results from TCRdb running MiXCR on the multiplex PCR reads. The sample includes more than 550,000 distinct CDR3 sequences, over 40% of them seen just once. Criteria for exclusion of patients were uncontrolled infection, other autoimmune disease, pregnancy or lactation. The data are from a study of T cells in Graves' hyperthyroidism and ophthalmopathy. Study-level results: Ophthalmopathy and stable hyperthyroidism were separated by a 13 V-J model. Among thyroid clonotypes expanded above 0.001, most also appeared in blood.

The sample taken for sequencing was peripheral blood or thyroid tissue (not recorded which). The receptor comes from an adult man with Graves' disease, either hyperthyroidism or ophthalmopathy (not recorded which). This chain uses TRBV10-1 with TRBJ2-7; D may be TRBD1 (5 bases). In DNA, the CDR3 is TGCGCCAGCAGTGATCGACAGAATAGGTACGAGCAGTACTTC. It encodes CASSDRQNRYEQYF.